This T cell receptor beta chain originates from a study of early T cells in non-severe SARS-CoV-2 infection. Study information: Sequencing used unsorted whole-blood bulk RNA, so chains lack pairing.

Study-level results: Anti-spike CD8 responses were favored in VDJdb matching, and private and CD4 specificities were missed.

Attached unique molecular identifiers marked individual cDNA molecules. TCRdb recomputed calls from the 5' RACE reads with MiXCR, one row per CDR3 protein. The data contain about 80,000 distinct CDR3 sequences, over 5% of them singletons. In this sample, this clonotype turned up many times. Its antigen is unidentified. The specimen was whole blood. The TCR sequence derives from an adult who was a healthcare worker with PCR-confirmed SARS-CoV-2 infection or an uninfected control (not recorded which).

The DNA of the CDR3 is TGTGCCACCACCCGGGACAGACATCTAGCCAAAAACATTCAGTACTTC. Residues: CATTRDRHLAKNIQYF. This rearrangement joins TRBV24-1 to TRBJ2-4, with 7 bases fitting TRBD1. V was pared by 8 bases and J by 0 bases, with 9 bases of the junction left unmatched. Germline loops: CDR1 KGHDR, CDR2 SFDVKD. The CDR3 contains 16 residues.